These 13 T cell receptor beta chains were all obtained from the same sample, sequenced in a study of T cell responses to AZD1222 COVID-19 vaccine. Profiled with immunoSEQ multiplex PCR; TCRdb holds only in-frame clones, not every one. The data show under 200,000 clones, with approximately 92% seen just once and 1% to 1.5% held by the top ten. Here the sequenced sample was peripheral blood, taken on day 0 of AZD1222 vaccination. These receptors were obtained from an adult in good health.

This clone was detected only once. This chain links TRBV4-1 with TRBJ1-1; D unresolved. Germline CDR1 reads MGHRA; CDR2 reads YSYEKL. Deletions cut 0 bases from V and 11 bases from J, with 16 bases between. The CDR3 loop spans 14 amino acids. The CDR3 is CASSQDLLLLGAFF. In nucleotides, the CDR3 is TGCGCCAGCAGCCAAGATCTCCTGCTACTGGGTGCTTTCTTT.

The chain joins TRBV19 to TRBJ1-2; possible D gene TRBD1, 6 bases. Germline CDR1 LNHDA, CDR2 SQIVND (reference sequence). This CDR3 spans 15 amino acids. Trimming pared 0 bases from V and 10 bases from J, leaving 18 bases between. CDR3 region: CASSIDGQIQSYYTF. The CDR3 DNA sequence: TGTGCCAGTAGTATAGATGGACAGATCCAAAGTTACTACACCTTC.

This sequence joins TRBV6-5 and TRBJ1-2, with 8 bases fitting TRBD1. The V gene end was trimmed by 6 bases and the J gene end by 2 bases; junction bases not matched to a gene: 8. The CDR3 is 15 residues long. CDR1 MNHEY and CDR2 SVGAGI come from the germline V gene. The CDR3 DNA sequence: TGTGCCAGCAGGAGGACAGGGATGCCCAACTATGGCTACACCTTC. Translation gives CASRRTGMPNYGYTF.

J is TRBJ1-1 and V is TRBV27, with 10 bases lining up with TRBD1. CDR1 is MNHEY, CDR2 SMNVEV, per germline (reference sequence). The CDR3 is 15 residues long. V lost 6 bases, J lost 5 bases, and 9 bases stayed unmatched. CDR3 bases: TGTGCCAGCAGGCTCCCGGGACAGGGGATGACTGAAGCTTTCTTT. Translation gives CASRLPGQGMTEAFF.

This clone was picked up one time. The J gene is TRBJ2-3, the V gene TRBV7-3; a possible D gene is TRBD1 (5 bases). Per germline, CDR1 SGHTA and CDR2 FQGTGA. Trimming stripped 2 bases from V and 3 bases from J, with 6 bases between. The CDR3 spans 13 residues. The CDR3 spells CASSLGATDTQYF. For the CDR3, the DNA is TGTGCCAGCAGCTTAGGGGCAACAGATACGCAGTATTTT.

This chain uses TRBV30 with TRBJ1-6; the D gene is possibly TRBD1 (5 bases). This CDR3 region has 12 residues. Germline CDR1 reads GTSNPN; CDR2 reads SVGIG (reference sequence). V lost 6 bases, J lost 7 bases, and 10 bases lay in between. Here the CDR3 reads CACQGVNSPLHF. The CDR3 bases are TGTGCCTGTCAGGGCGTAAATTCACCCCTCCACTTT.

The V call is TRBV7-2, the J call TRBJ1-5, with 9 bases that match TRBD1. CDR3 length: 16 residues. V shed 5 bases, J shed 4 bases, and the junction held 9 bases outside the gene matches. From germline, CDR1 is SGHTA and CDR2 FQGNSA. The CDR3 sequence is CASSQTPGQGNQPQHF. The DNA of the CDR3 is TGTGCCAGCAGCCAGACTCCGGGACAGGGAAATCAGCCCCAGCATTTT.

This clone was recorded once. The CDR3 DNA reads as TGCGCCAGCAGCCCTGGGACACCTGGACTAGAAAAACTGTTTTTT. Protein: CASSPGTPGLEKLFF. The chain uses TRBV5-1 and TRBJ1-4, with D perhaps matching TRBD1 (6 bases). Trimming stripped 4 bases from V and 8 bases from J, with 18 bases between. Germline assignment: CDR1 SGHRS and CDR2 YFSETQ. This CDR3 is 15 amino acids long. Filled out from reference TRBV5-1 and TRBJ1-4, the complete variable domain reads KAGVTQTPRYLIKTRGQQVTLSCSPISGHRSVSWYQQTPGQGLQFLFEYFSETQRNKGNFPGRFSGRQFSNSRSEMNVSTLELGDSALYLCASSPGTPGLEKLFFGSGTQLSVL.

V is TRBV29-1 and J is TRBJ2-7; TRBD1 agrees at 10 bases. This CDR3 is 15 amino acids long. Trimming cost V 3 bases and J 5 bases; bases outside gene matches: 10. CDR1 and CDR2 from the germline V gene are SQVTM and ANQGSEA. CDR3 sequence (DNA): TGCAGCGTTGAGGGTAGACAGGGGGCAATGGACGAGCAGTACTTC. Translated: CSVEGRQGAMDEQYF.

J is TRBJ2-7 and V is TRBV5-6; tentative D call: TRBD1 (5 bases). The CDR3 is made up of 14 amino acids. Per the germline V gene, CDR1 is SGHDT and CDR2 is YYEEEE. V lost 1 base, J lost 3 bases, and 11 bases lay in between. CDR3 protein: CASSLRVRDYEQYF. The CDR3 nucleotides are TGTGCCAGCAGCTTGCGCGTCAGGGACTACGAGCAGTACTTC.

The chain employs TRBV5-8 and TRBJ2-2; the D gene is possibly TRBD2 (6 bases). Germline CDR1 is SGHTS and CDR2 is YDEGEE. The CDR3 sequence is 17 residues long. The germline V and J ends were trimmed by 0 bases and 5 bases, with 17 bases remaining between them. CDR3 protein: CASSLGSPSGWTGELFF. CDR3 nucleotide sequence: TGTGCCAGCAGCTTGGGAAGTCCGAGCGGGTGGACCGGGGAGCTGTTTTTT. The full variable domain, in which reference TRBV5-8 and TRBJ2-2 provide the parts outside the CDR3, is EAGVTQSPTHLIKTRGQQATLRCSPISGHTSVYWYQQALGLGLQFLLWYDEGEERNRGNFPPRFSGRQFPNYSSELNVNALELEDSALYLCASSLGSPSGWTGELFFGEGSRLTVL.

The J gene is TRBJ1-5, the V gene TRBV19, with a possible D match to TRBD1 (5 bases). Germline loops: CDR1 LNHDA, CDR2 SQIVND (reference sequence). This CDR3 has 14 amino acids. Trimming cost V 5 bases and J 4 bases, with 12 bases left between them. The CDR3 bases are TGTGCCAGTAGTTGGGGCAGATCGAATCAGCCCCAGCATTTT. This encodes CASSWGRSNQPQHF.

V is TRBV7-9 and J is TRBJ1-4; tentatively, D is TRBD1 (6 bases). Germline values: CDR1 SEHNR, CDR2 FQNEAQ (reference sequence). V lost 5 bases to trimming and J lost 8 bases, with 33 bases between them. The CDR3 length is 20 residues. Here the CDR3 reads CASSKLDSGDGLSSGEKLFF. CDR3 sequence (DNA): TGTGCCAGCAGCAAACTGGACAGTGGGGACGGCCTTTCCTCGGGGGAAAAACTGTTTTTT. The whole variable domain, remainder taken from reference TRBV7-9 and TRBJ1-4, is DTGVSQNPRHKITKRGQNVTFRCDPISEHNRLYWYRQTLGQGPEFLTYFQNEAQLEKSRLLSDRFSAERPKGSFSTLEIQRTEQGDSAMYLCASSKLDSGDGLSSGEKLFFGSGTQLSVL.